One and the same sample provided the 10 T cell receptor beta chains below, sequenced in a study of blood T cells in healthy people across ages. PCR was performed a second time for roughly 7 to 12 cycles using a sample-barcoded 5' primer and a J-beta primer mix. TCRdb analysed the 5' RACE reads with MiXCR anew, one entry per CDR3 protein. The sample yields 1.8 million or so distinct CDR3 sequences, 39% seen once. The sequencing sample was made of blood. The receptors come from a human donor in good health.

The chain's CDR3 is CASSEGTGRTYEQYF. In DNA, the CDR3 is TGCGCCAGCAGCGAAGGGACAGGAAGAACCTACGAGCAGTACTTC. V is TRBV5-1 and J is TRBJ2-4, with TRBD1 identical over 8 bases. The end of the DNA aligns better with TRBJ2-7, so the J call may be wrong. CDR3 size: 15 residues. CDR1 and CDR2 from the germline V gene are SGHRS and YFSETQ.

CDR3 nucleotides: TGTGCCAGCAGCTTAGCGTACGGGGGAGACACTGAAGCTTTCTTT. It encodes CASSLAYGGDTEAFF. The chain has TRBV7-2 and TRBJ1-1; possible D gene TRBD1, 5 bases. CDR3 length: 15 amino acids. V lost 0 bases to trimming and J lost 3 bases, with 11 bases between them. In germline, CDR1 is SGHTA, CDR2 FQGNSA.

This rearrangement joins TRBV4-2 to TRBJ1-1; D may be TRBD1 (6 bases). The CDR3 runs 14 residues. Germline V CDR1 and CDR2: LGHNA, YNFKEQ. Trimming took off 4 bases at V and 4 bases at J, with 13 bases between the two ends. The CDR3 loop reads CASSPTPGATEAFF. The CDR3 DNA reads as TGTGCCAGCAGCCCGACCCCAGGGGCCACTGAAGCTTTCTTT.

This sequence joins TRBV25-1 and TRBJ2-4, with TRBD1 as a possible D gene (7 bases). The DNA end lines up better with TRBJ2-7; the J call may be wrong. Per germline, CDR1 MGHDK and CDR2 SYGVNS. This CDR3 has 15 residues. The CDR3: CASSEEGQPNYEQYF. The CDR3 DNA reads as TGTGCCAGCAGTGAGGAGGGACAGCCGAACTACGAGCAGTACTTC.

This clonotype occurred a few times. V gene TRBV6-2 or TRBV6-3 combines with J gene TRBJ1-1; D unclear. The V end was cut by 4 bases, the J end by 4 bases, with 4 bases between. CDR3 size: 11 residues. Germline loops: CDR1 MNHEY, CDR2 SVGEGT. The CDR3 DNA follows: TGTGCCAGCAGTTGGACCACTGAAGCTTTCTTT. It is translated as CASSWTTEAFF.

This clonotype was counted a few times. This rearrangement joins TRBV28 to TRBJ2-5; TRBD2 matches 8 bases. After removal of 1 base from V and 6 bases from J, the junction contained 13 bases not matched to a gene. CDR1 is MDHEN and CDR2 is SYDVKM in the germline V gene. The length of the CDR3 is 17 residues. The CDR3 spells CASSLSFGMGLEKTQYF. CDR3 DNA: TGTGCCAGCAGTTTATCCTTCGGGATGGGACTAGAAAAGACCCAGTACTTC.

This clonotype was detected only a few times. One end of the junction varies from germline; a read error may be responsible. The V gene is TRBV7-7, the J gene TRBJ2-6; 10 bases are a match to TRBD1. Germline V lookup: CDR1 SSHAT, CDR2 FNYEAQ (reference sequence). The CDR3 spans 19 residues. The CDR3 is CASSQSGTGVLPGANVLTF. For the CDR3, the DNA is TGTGCTAGCAGCCAATCTGGGACAGGGGTGCTACCTGGGGCCAACGTCCTGACTTTC.

This clonotype came up a few times. The chain links TRBV20-1 to TRBJ2-7; D is perhaps TRBD1 (6 bases). Germline V CDR1 and CDR2: DFQATT, SNEGSKA (reference sequence). V lost 6 bases to trimming and J lost 4 bases, with 19 bases between them. CDR3 length equals 14 residues. The CDR3 here is CSADDQGIGYEQYF. The CDR3 DNA is TGCAGTGCCGACGACCAGGGGATCGGGTACGAGCAGTACTTC.

The chain has TRBV12-3 or TRBV12-4 and TRBJ2-7; tentative D call: TRBD2 (6 bases). This CDR3 has 13 amino acids. V lost 2 bases to trimming and J lost 9 bases, with 14 bases between them. The CDR3 DNA reads as TGTGCCAGCAGTTTAAGCCTACGGGGAGGGCAGTACTTC. It yields the protein CASSLSLRGGQYF.

The rearrangement uses TRBV12-3 or TRBV12-4 and TRBJ2-4; D not resolved. Deletions cut 6 bases from V and 9 bases from J, with 21 bases between. The CDR3 runs to 15 residues. The CDR3, as DNA: TGTGCCAGCAGCAGAGGCGGCGCCCAGTCATCCATTCAGTACTTC. It yields the protein CASSRGGAQSSIQYF.